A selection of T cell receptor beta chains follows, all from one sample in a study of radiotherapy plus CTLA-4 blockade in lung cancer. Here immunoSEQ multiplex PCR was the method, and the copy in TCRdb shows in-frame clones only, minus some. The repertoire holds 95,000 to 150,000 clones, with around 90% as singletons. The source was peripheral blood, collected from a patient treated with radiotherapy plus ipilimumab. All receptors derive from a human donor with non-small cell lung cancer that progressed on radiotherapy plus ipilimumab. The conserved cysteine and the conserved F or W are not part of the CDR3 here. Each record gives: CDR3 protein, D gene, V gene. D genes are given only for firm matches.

ASSEGGVF | NA | TRBV2
ASSSLRLAGVVDEQF | TRBD2 | TRBV5-1
ASSLSGSGGNEQF | TRBD2 | TRBV27
ASRDTPYEQY | NA | TRBV28
ATSWVYEQY | NA | TRBV6-6
ASSLGGSDAGANVLT | NA | TRBV5-1
ASSLFKDNEQF | NA | TRBV7-3
ASSPLGGSRGYT | NA | TRBV6-1
ATSPTRAINEQY | NA | TRBV15
ASSPASATNEKLF | NA | TRBV4-2
ASSPSALAGPDTQY | TRBD2 | TRBV18
ASSGLETQY | NA | TRBV11-3
ASSSGTSGRFETQY | TRBD2 | TRBV7-9
ASSFEGSEPNEKLF | NA | TRBV5-5
ASSKPYPLRDSNYGYT | NA | TRBV21-1
AWSVRRGLDSYEQY | NA | TRBV30
ASSFYRGYEQF | NA | TRBV2
ASSPGTGGSEKLF | TRBD1 | TRBV18
ASRRVRNQPQH | NA | TRBV6-6
AISKTGGEQY | TRBD1 | TRBV10-3
ASSPRGGRENIQY | TRBD2 | TRBV18
ASSVVPQLNTEAF | NA | TRBV9
AWHHGSSGNTIY | NA | TRBV30
ASRDSGGNEQF | TRBD2 | TRBV6-1
ASRQGGNYGYT | TRBD1 | TRBV19
ASSQAHRDRSSSNYGYT | TRBD1 | TRBV27
ASSLVPGWNTEAF | NA | TRBV5-4
ASSTTGHITDTQY | NA | TRBV5-1
ASTLTRGEQY | TRBD2 | TRBV18
AISARTSGRLSYEQY | TRBD2 | TRBV10-3
ASKGGLPYNEQF | NA | TRBV2
ASSLGVGRESDTQY | NA | TRBV7-8
ASSLGGLAGGGELF | TRBD2 | TRBV5-4
ASMPTGEVGGYT | TRBD1 | TRBV5-4
ASSLDSLGRGYT | NA | TRBV5-1
ASSFSPLPSNEQY | NA | TRBV5-6
ASSLAGTGVEQY | NA | TRBV5-1
ASSEQRSNEKLF | NA | TRBV18
ASSYSRGGYGYT | NA | TRBV6-5
ASSASMTRETQY | NA | TRBV9
ASSINFRGRYGYT | NA | TRBV19
ASSSTGVTYEQY | TRBD1 | TRBV5-1
ASSSYPGQGTTEAF | TRBD1 | TRBV6-5
ASSIAQGGYGYT | TRBD1 | TRBV19
ASSPAVNRGNGYT | TRBD1 | TRBV5-5